This entry is about one T cell receptor (beta chain). The target antigen is unknown. This sample was taken from a study of response to subunit inactivated influenza vaccine. Study-wide results and caveats: After each seasonal influenza vaccination, few new T cells are recruited, the authors suggested.

MiXCR, applied by TCRdb to the RT-PCR reads, yields one record per CDR3 protein. Of a few hundred thousand distinct CDR3 sequences in the sample, 9.5% to 12% are singletons; the top ten hold approximately 12%. This receptor was taken from a man aged 45-60 years who received an inactivated influenza vaccine. Here the sequenced sample was PBMCs from blood, taken 35 to 45 days after vaccination.

As DNA, the CDR3 is TGTGCCAGCAGCTTAAACGGCGCGGGAGGGCACAATGAGCAGTTCTTC. As protein: CASSLNGAGGHNEQFF. This chain uses TRBV7-3 with TRBJ2-1, with TRBD2 matching over 9 bases. This CDR3 is 16 amino acids long. V lost 1 base and J lost 5; bases outside the gene matches: 6. The germline CDR1 and CDR2 sequences are SGHTA and FQGTGA.